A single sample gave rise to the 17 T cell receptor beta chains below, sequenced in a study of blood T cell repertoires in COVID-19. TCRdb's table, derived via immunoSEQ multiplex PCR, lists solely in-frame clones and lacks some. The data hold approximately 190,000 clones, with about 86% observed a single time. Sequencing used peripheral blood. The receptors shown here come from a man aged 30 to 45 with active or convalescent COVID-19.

The CDR3 loop reads CASSLDTGKYTEAFF. The CDR3 bases are TGTGCCAGCAGCTTGGATACAGGGAAGTACACTGAAGCTTTCTTT. The chain combines TRBV5-5 with TRBJ1-1; maybe TRBD1 (6 bases). Between the trimmed V and J ends, which lost 0 bases and 3 bases, there was a span of 12 bases. Looked up from germline, CDR1 is SGHKS and CDR2 is YYEKEE (reference sequence). This CDR3 contains 15 residues.

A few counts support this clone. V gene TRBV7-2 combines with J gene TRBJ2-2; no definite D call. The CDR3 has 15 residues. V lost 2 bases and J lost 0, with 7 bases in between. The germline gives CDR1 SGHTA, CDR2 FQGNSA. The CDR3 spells CASSLLRTNTGELFF. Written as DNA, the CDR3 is TGTGCCAGCAGCTTACTGCGTACGAACACCGGGGAGCTGTTTTTT.

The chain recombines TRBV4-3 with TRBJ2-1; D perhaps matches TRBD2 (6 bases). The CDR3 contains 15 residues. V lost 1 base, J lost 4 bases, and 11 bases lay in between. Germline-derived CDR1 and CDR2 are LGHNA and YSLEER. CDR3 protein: CASSQGGTAYNEQFF. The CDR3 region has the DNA TGCGCCAGCAGCCAAGGCGGGACGGCGTACAATGAGCAGTTCTTC.

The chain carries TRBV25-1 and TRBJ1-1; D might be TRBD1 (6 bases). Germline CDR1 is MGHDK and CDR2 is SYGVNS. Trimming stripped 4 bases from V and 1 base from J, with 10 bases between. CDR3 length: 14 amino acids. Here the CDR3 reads CASSAPGQNTEAFF. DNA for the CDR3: TGTGCCAGCAGTGCCCCGGGACAGAACACTGAAGCTTTCTTT.

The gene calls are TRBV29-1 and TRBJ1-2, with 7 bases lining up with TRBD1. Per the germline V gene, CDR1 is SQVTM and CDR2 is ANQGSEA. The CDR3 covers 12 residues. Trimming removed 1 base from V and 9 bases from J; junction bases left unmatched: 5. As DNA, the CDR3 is TGCAGCGTTGAAGTCTCGGACAGGAGCTACACCTTC. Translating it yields CSVEVSDRSYTF.

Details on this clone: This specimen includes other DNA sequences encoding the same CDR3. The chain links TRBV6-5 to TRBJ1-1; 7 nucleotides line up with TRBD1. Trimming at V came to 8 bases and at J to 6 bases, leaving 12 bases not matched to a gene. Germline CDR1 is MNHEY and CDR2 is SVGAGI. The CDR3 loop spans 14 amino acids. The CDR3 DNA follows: TGTGCCAGCCCCCGAGACAGGGTCGACGCTGAAGCTTTCTTT. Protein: CASPRDRVDAEAFF.

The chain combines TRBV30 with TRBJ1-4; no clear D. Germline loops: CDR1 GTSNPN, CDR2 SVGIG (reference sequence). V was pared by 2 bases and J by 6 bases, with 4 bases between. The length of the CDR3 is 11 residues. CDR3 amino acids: CAWSPDEKLFF. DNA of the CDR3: TGTGCCTGGAGTCCCGATGAAAAACTGTTTTTT.

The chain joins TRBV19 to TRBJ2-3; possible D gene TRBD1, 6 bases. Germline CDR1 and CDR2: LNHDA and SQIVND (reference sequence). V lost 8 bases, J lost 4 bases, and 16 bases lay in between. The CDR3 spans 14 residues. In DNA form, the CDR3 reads TGTGCCAGTGGTGATCAGGGGATGGCAGATACGCAGTATTTT. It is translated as CASGDQGMADTQYF.

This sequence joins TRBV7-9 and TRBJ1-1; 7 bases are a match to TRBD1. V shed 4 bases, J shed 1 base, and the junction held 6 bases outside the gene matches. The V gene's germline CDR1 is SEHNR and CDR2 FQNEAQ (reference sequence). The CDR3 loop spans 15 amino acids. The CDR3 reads CASSSGRTGNTEAFF. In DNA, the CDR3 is TGTGCCAGCAGCTCGGGGAGGACAGGGAACACTGAAGCTTTCTTT.

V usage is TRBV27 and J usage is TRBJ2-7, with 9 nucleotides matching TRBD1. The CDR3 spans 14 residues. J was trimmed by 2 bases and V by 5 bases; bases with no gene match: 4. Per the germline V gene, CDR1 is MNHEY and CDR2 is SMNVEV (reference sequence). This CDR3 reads CASSVRQGAYEQYV. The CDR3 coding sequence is TGTGCCAGCAGTGTCAGACAGGGGGCCTACGAGCAGTACGTC.

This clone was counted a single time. The CDR3 nucleotides are TGTGCCAGCAGCTTAGTCACAGGTGGAGCTGGAAACACCATATATTTT. It translates to CASSLVTGGAGNTIYF. The chain uses TRBV11-2 and TRBJ1-3; possible D gene TRBD1, 5 bases. Germline CDR1 is SGHAT and CDR2 is FQNNGV. The CDR3 length is 16 residues. The V gene lost 1 base and the J gene lost 2 bases, with 12 bases spanning the gap.

As DNA, the CDR3 is TGTGCCAGCAGCCTACCCAGCGGACCCGGGGGGGATGAGCAGTTCTTC. It encodes CASSLPSGPGGDEQFF. V and J are TRBV7-2 and TRBJ2-1; the match to TRBD2 covers 8 bases. There are 16 residues in the CDR3. The V gene's germline CDR1 is SGHTA and CDR2 FQGNSA. Trimming removed 5 bases from V and 8 bases from J; junction bases left unmatched: 14.

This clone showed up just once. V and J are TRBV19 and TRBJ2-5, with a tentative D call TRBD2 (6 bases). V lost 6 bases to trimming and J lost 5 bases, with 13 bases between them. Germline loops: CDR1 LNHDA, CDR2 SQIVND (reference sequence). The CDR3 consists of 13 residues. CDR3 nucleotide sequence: TGTGCCAGTAGGGCAGGCCGGGGGGAGACCCAGTACTTC. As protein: CASRAGRGETQYF.

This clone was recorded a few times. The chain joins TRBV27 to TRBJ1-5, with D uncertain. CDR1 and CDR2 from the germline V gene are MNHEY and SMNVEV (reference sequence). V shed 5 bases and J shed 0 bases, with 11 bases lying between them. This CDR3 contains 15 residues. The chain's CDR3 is CASSPPGFSNQPQHF. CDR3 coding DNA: TGTGCCAGCAGTCCCCCCGGGTTTAGCAATCAGCCCCAGCATTTT.

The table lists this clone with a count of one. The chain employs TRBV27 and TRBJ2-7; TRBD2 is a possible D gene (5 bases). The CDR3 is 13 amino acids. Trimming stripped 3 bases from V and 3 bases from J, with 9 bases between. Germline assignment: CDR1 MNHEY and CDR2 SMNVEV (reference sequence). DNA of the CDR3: TGTGCCAGCAGTTTGCCCGGGAACTACGAGCAGTACTTC. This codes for CASSLPGNYEQYF.

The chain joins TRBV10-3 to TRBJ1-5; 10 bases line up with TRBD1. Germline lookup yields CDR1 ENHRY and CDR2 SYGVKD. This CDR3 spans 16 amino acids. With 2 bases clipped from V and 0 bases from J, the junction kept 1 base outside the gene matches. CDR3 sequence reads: CAISEGTGDSNQPQHF. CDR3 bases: TGTGCCATCAGTGAGGGGACAGGGGATAGCAATCAGCCCCAGCATTTT.

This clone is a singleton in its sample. This CDR3 reads CAISQTGGSNQPQHF. DNA of the CDR3: TGTGCCATCAGTCAGACAGGGGGCAGCAATCAGCCCCAGCATTTT. The chain is built from TRBV10-3 and TRBJ1-5; 10 bases match TRBD1. The CDR3 length is 15 residues. The germline CDR1 and CDR2 sequences are ENHRY and SYGVKD. With 5 bases clipped from V and 1 base from J, the junction kept 2 bases outside the gene matches.